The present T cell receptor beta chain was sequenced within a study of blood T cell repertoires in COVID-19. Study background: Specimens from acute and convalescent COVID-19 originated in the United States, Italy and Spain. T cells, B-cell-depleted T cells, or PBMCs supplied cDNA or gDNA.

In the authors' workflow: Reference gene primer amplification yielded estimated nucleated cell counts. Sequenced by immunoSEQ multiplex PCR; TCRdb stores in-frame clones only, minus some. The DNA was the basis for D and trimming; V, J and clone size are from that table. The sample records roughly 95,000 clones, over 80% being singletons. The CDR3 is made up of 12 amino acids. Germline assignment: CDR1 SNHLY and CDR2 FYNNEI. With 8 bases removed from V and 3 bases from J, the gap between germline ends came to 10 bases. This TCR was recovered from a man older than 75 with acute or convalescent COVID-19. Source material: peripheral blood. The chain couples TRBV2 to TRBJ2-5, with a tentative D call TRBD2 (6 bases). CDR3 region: CASAPGEETQYF. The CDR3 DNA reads TGTGCCAGCGCCCCGGGGGAAGAGACCCAGTACTTC.